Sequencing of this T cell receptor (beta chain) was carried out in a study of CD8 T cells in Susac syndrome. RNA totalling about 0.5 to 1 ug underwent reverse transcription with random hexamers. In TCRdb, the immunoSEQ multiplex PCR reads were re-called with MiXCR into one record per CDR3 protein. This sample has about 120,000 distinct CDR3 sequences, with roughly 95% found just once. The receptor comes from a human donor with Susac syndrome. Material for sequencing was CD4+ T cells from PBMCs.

The CDR3 reads CSVVMDGGRGETQYF. DNA of the CDR3: TGCAGCGTTGTCATGGATGGGGGGCGCGGGGAGACCCAGTACTTC. This rearrangement joins TRBV29-1 to TRBJ2-5; tentatively, D is TRBD1 or TRBD2 (6 bases each). The CDR3 length is 15 residues. Germline-derived CDR1 and CDR2 are SQVTM and ANQGSEA. V dropped 4 bases and J dropped 5 bases, with 20 bases sitting between them.